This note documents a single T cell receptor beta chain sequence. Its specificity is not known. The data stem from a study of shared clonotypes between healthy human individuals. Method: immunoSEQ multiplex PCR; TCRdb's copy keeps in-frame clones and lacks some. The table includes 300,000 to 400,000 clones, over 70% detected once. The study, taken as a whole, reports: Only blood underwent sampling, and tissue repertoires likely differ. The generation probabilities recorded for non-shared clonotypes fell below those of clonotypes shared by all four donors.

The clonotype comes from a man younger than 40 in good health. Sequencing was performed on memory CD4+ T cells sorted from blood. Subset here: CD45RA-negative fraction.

This chain's CDR3 is CASSFRTSGRGADTQYF. Here the CDR3 DNA reads TGTGCCAGCAGCTTCAGGACTAGCGGGAGGGGGGCAGATACGCAGTATTTT. The genes are TRBV11-2 and TRBJ2-3; the match to TRBD2 covers 15 bases. V lost 3 bases, J lost 4 bases, and 5 bases stayed unmatched. The CDR3 length is 17 residues. CDR1 is SGHAT, CDR2 FQNNGV, per germline.